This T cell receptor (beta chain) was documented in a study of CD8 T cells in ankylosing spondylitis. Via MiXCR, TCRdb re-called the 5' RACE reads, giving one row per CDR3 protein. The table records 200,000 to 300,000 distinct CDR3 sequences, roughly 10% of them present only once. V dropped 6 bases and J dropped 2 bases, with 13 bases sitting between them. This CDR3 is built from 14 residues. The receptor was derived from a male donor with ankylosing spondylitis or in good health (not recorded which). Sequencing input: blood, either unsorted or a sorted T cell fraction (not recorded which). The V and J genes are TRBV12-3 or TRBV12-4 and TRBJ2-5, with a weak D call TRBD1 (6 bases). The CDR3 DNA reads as TGTGCCAGCAGCCCAGGACAGTTTCAAGAGACCCAGTACTTC. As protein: CASSPGQFQETQYF.